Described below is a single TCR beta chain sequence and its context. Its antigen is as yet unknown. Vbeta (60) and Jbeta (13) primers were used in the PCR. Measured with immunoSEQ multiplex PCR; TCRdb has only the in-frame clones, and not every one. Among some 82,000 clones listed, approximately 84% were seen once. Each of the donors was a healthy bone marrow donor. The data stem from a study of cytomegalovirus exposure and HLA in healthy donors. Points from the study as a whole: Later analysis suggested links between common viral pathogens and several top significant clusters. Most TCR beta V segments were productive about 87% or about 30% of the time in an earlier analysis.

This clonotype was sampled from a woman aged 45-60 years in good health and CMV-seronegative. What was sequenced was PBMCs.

CDR3 DNA: TGTGCCAGCAGTCTCACCACCGGGGGATACAATGAGCAGTTCTTC. Amino acid sequence: CASSLTTGGYNEQFF. The gene calls are TRBV28 and TRBJ2-1; weak D call: TRBD2 (6 bases). The CDR3 is made up of 15 amino acids. Deletions cut 5 bases from V and 4 bases from J, with 15 bases between. The V gene's germline CDR1 is MDHEN and CDR2 SYDVKM.